The 18 T cell receptor beta chains in this list originate from one sample, sequenced in a study of naive and memory T cell subsets. General observations from the study: Especially in CD8 cells, naive repertoires contained a few larger clonotypes, possibly CD45RA-re-expressing memory cells.

An equimolar mix of two oligonucleotides served as the beta constant-region primer for TRBC1 and TRBC2. Nested alpha and beta constant-region primers with the SP2 primer drove four PCR rounds on ligated cDNA. Each CDR3 protein gets one entry after TCRdb re-called the UMI-ligation and nested PCR reads with MiXCR. Among 150,000 or so distinct CDR3 sequences, under 25% were seen once, and the ten largest hold around 0.097%. Which antigens these TCRs recognize remains unknown. The sequenced sample was naive CD4+ T cells from blood. The receptors shown here come from a human donor in good health.

This clonotype has more than one count but fewer than ten. The gene calls are TRBV4-1 and TRBJ1-1; no clear D. The V end lost 1 base, the J end lost 0 bases, and 6 bases lay between the germline ends. The CDR3 has 14 amino acids. The V gene's germline CDR1 is MGHRA and CDR2 YSYEKL. The CDR3 sequence is CASSQVAMNTEAFF. CDR3 DNA: TGCGCCAGCAGCCAAGTGGCGATGAACACTGAAGCTTTCTTT.

This clonotype was counted at least ten times. The chain recombines TRBV20-1 with TRBJ2-7, with a weak D call TRBD1 (6 bases). The CDR3 has 14 amino acids. From germline, CDR1 is DFQATT and CDR2 SNEGSKA (reference sequence). Trimming pared 4 bases from V and 1 base from J, leaving 14 bases between. CDR3: CSANSGVGSYEQYF. In DNA, the CDR3 is TGCAGTGCTAACTCAGGGGTGGGGTCCTACGAGCAGTACTTC.

This clonotype has only a few counts. CDR3 sequence: CASSLYGDEQFF. The DNA of the CDR3 is TGTGCCAGCAGCTTGTACGGGGATGAGCAGTTCTTC. The chain carries TRBV7-2 and TRBJ2-1; TRBD2 might be the D (5 bases). V was pared by 3 bases and J by 8 bases, with 8 bases between. The CDR3 is made up of 12 amino acids. Germline CDR1 is SGHTA and CDR2 is FQGNSA.

The chain employs TRBV5-6 and TRBJ2-6, with D tentatively TRBD1 (6 bases). The CDR3 runs 16 residues. The germline CDR1 and CDR2 sequences are SGHDT and YYEEEE. Trimming removed 2 bases at V and 0 bases at J, with 9 bases between. The CDR3: CASSLQGPSGANVLTF. The CDR3 DNA follows: TGTGCCAGCAGCTTACAGGGACCCTCTGGGGCCAACGTCCTGACTTTC.

This chain links TRBV11-2 with TRBJ1-1, with D tentatively TRBD1 (5 bases). Trimming shortened V by 5 bases and J by 1 base, and 11 bases separated the two germline ends. The CDR3 runs 14 residues. Germline lookup yields CDR1 SGHAT and CDR2 FQNNGV. The CDR3 DNA reads as TGTGCCAGCAGCCGGGACTGGGGGAACACTGAAGCTTTCTTT. Translated, it gives CASSRDWGNTEAFF.

This clonotype was observed a few times. The J gene is TRBJ2-1, the V gene TRBV2; 7 positions agree with TRBD1. CDR3 length equals 13 residues. From germline, CDR1 is SNHLY and CDR2 FYNNEI. V shed 4 bases and J 7 bases; nucleotides not matched to a gene: 4. The CDR3 is CASSASRGNEQFF. In DNA, the CDR3 is TGTGCCAGCAGTGCCTCCAGGGGGAATGAGCAGTTCTTC.

This clonotype was observed at least ten times. The chain combines TRBV5-1 with TRBJ2-4; 11 nucleotides align to TRBD2. The length of the CDR3 is 19 residues. The V and J ends lost 2 bases and 2 bases, in that order; junction bases with no gene match: 12. CDR1 is SGHRS and CDR2 is YFSETQ in the germline V gene. CDR3 region: CASSLYGTSGTPTKNIQYF. The CDR3 nucleotides are TGCGCCAGCAGCTTATACGGGACTAGCGGAACTCCAACCAAAAACATTCAGTACTTC.

This clonotype was counted between two and nine times. This chain connects TRBV7-8 to TRBJ1-3, with a tentative D call TRBD1 (6 bases). Germline values: CDR1 SGHVS, CDR2 FQNEAQ. CDR3 length: 15 residues. Trimming took 5 bases from V and 5 from J, leaving 16 bases between them. CDR3 bases: TGTGCCAGCAGCCTGGAGGGAGGGGGGAGAAACACCATATATTTT. It translates to CASSLEGGGRNTIYF.

Written as DNA, the CDR3 is TGTGCCAGCAGCTTACCGGGACAGGGCTCGTCACCCCTCCACTTT. Translation gives CASSLPGQGSSPLHF. The chain uses TRBV7-2 and TRBJ1-6, with 9 bases that match TRBD1. The length of the CDR3 is 15 residues. The junction had 6 bases not matched to a gene; V was cut back by 2 bases and J by 10 bases. Germline V lookup: CDR1 SGHTA, CDR2 FQGNSA.

V usage is TRBV7-2 and J usage is TRBJ2-5, with D perhaps assigned TRBD1 or TRBD2 (5 bases each). Deletions cut 2 bases from V and 1 base from J, with 8 bases between. The CDR3 is made up of 14 amino acids. The germline V gene has CDR1 SGHTA and CDR2 FQGNSA. The CDR3 region is CASSLYGTQETQYF. The CDR3 DNA is TGTGCCAGCAGCTTATATGGGACCCAAGAGACCCAGTACTTC.

DNA for the CDR3: TGTGCCAGCAGGAGACAGGGCAACAGCGCTGGAAACACCATATATTTT. Its protein product is CASRRQGNSAGNTIYF. This chain uses TRBV12-3 or TRBV12-4 with TRBJ1-3; 7 bases line up with TRBD1. This CDR3 comprises 16 residues. Trimming removed 6 bases from V and 2 bases from J; junction bases left unmatched: 10.

This clonotype was detected a few times. V gene TRBV6-5 combines with J gene TRBJ2-7, with D tentatively TRBD1 (5 bases). V shed 0 bases and J shed 2 bases, with 11 bases lying between them. The germline gives CDR1 MNHEY, CDR2 SVGAGI. This CDR3 region has 15 residues. CDR3 protein: CASSYSDSPPYEQYF. In DNA, the CDR3 is TGTGCCAGCAGTTACTCCGACAGTCCTCCCTACGAGCAGTACTTC.

The J gene is TRBJ2-7, the V gene TRBV28, with 9 bases matching TRBD2. This CDR3 is built from 14 residues. Germline CDR1 MDHEN, CDR2 SYDVKM. V lost 7 bases and J lost 6; bases outside the gene matches: 10. As DNA, the CDR3 is TGTGCCAGCACCACTAGGGGACTAGCAGGCGAGCAGTACTTC. It translates to CASTTRGLAGEQYF.

V is TRBV4-1 and J is TRBJ2-6; D may be TRBD2 (5 bases). Per the germline V gene, CDR1 is MGHRA and CDR2 is YSYEKL. V lost 1 base and J 0 bases, leaving 19 bases between the germline ends. The CDR3 has 20 amino acids. CDR3 amino acids: CASSQVEETFFSSGANVLTF. CDR3 coding DNA: TGCGCCAGCAGCCAAGTGGAGGAGACTTTTTTCTCCTCTGGGGCCAACGTCCTGACTTTC.

This chain connects TRBV30 to TRBJ1-4; the D is unclear. The germline gives CDR1 GTSNPN, CDR2 SVGIG (reference sequence). Trimming removed 1 base from V and 5 bases from J, with 8 bases in between. The CDR3 totals 13 residues. CDR3 nucleotides: TGTGCCTGGAGTGCGGGGAGGAATGAAAAACTGTTTTTT. Its translation is CAWSAGRNEKLFF.

This chain links TRBV5-1 with TRBJ2-5, with 9 bases that match TRBD1. Germline assignment: CDR1 SGHRS and CDR2 YFSETQ. The J segment lost 2 bases and the V segment lost 4 bases, leaving 9 bases of the junction unmatched. This CDR3 is built from 16 residues. The CDR3 DNA reads TGCGCCAGCAGCACCGGGACAGGGTATGTTCAAGAGACCCAGTACTTC. Residues: CASSTGTGYVQETQYF.

The J gene is TRBJ1-1, the V gene TRBV28, with D tentatively TRBD1 (6 bases). The V end was cut by 2 bases, the J end by 6 bases, with 19 bases between. Germline loops: CDR1 MDHEN, CDR2 SYDVKM. The length of the CDR3 is 16 residues. CDR3 nucleotides: TGTGCCAGCAGTTTACCCCGGCCCTCAGGGGAGGCTGAAGCTTTCTTT. It specifies CASSLPRPSGEAEAFF.

V and J are TRBV7-2 and TRBJ2-4; possibly TRBD1 for D (6 bases). V lost 5 bases, J lost 4 bases, and 18 bases lay in between. This CDR3 has 16 amino acids. Germline V gene data show CDR1 as SGHTA and CDR2 as FQGNSA. The CDR3 bases are TGTGCCAGCAGCCCCTCATCAAGAGGGGGTAAAAACATTCAGTACTTC. This sequence encodes CASSPSSRGGKNIQYF. The full variable domain, completed using reference TRBV7-2 and TRBJ2-4, is GAGVSQSPSNKVTEKGKDVELRCDPISGHTALYWYRQSLGQGLEFLIYFQGNSAPDKSGLPSDRFSAERTGGSVSTLTIQRTQQEDSAVYLCASSPSSRGGKNIQYFGAGTRLSVL.